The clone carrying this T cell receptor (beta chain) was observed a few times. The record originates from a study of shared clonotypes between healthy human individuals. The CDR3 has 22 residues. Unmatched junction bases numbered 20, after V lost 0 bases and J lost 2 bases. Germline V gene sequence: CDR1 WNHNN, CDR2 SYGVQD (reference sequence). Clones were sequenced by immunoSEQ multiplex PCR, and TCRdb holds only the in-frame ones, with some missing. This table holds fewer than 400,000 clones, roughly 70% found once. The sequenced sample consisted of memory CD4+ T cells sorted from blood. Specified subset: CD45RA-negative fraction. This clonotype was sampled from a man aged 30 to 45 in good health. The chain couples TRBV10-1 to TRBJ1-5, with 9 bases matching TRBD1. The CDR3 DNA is TGCGCCAGCAGTGAGTCGAGCTATTTCGCCGGGACAGGGTCGGATTGCAATCAGCCCCAGCATTTT. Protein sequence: CASSESSYFAGTGSDCNQPQHF.